This TCR beta chain originates from a study of CD4 T cells in relation to SARS-CoV-2 and coronaviruses. Findings of the study overall: This crossreactivity analysis covered spike protein alone, no other viral proteins.

As concerns this clone: Its target is not known.

Germline values: CDR1 LNHNV, CDR2 YYDKDF (reference sequence). The length of the CDR3 is 16 residues. The V and J ends lost 0 bases and 2 bases respectively, with 12 bases between them. The table came from immunoSEQ multiplex PCR; TCRdb's copy has only in-frame clones and leaves some out. Of some 20,000 clones detected, around 80% appear once; the ten largest clones hold 15% to 20%. The unexposed donors gave CD4+ T cells in about 2011-2018, prior to COVID-19. CD4+ T cells were isolated from the cells after 10 days of culture. PBMCs were plated at fewer than 2.5 million per well in IL-2-containing medium.

The sequence derives from a human donor in good health. The sequenced sample was CD4+ T cells from PBMCs, cultured in vitro. V usage is TRBV15 and J usage is TRBJ2-3, with TRBD2 as a possible D gene (7 bases). DNA of the CDR3: TGTGCCACCAGCAGAGATACAGGGAGGGCCACAGATACGCAGTATTTT. Residues: CATSRDTGRATDTQYF.